A selection of T cell receptor beta chains follows, all from one sample in a study of brain T cells in children with intractable seizures. The data were produced by immunoSEQ multiplex PCR, yet TCRdb's version contains in-frame clones alone and is incomplete. Altogether 50,000 to 80,000 clones are present, roughly 95% being singletons, with the ten largest covering more than 0.3%. Here the sequenced sample was peripheral blood, taken at surgery. The receptors derive from a boy younger than two with focal cortical dysplasia and intractable seizures. Both conserved end residues are part of each CDR3. Fields, in order: CDR3 DNA, CDR3 protein, CDR3 length, J gene, clone size, V gene, D gene. The D gene is left open where the match is weak. Not every row has a clone size; where given, it reads once, few, many or a size class.

TGTGCCAGCAGCTTAGTCGGCAGACAAGAGACCCAGTACTTC | CASSLVGRQETQYF | 14 | TRBJ2-5 | . | TRBV7-2 | .
TGTGCCAGCTCACCAAGGGTGGTCGGGAGGTCCTACAATGAGCAGTTCTTC | CASSPRVVGRSYNEQFF | 17 | TRBJ2-1 | . | TRBV18 | TRBD2
TGTGCCAGCAGCCCCCTAGCGGGGGGGGCGAAGACCCAGTACTTC | CASSPLAGGAKTQYF | 15 | TRBJ2-5 | . | TRBV5-4 | TRBD2
TGTGCCAGCAGTGAATTGGGGGGGCCTTTATCAGAGACCCAGTACTTC | CASSELGGPLSETQYF | 16 | TRBJ2-5 | . | TRBV2 | .
TGTGCCAGCAGCGTAGAATACAGGGGCGAGCAGTACTTC | CASSVEYRGEQYF | 13 | TRBJ2-7 | . | TRBV9 | TRBD1
TGTGCCAGCAGGAGGGGAGCTGGAAACACCATATATTTT | CASRRGAGNTIYF | 13 | TRBJ1-3 | . | TRBV6-5 | .
TGTGCCAGTAGCCCCGGACAGGGAAGCTCCTACGAGCAGTACTTC | CASSPGQGSSYEQYF | 15 | TRBJ2-7 | . | TRBV19 | TRBD1
TGTGCCAGCAGCCGCGGGACAGGGATCGAGCAGTACTTC | CASSRGTGIEQYF | 13 | TRBJ2-7 | once | TRBV3-1/TRBV3-2 | TRBD1
TGTGCCAGCAGTTTAAGGGGAGGGAGGGCCTACGAGCAGTACTTC | CASSLRGGRAYEQYF | 15 | TRBJ2-7 | . | TRBV28 | TRBD2
TGTGCCAGCAGCGGATCCACGATCTCTGGAAACACCATATATTTT | CASSGSTISGNTIYF | 15 | TRBJ1-3 | . | TRBV9 | .
TGTGCCAGTAGTCCGTACAGGGAACAAGAGACCCAGTACTTC | CASSPYREQETQYF | 14 | TRBJ2-5 | once | TRBV19 | .
TGCGCCAGCAGCCTACTGGCGGGTAGCGGGAAGGGGAAGTACCAAGAGACCCAGTACTTC | CASSLLAGSGKGKYQETQYF | 20 | TRBJ2-5 | . | TRBV5-1 | TRBD2
TGTGCCAGCAAGCGTACTGAAGCTTTCTTT | CASKRTEAFF | 10 | TRBJ1-1 | . | TRBV12-3/TRBV12-4 | .
TGCGCCAGCAGCTCCAAATACACAGGGGTTGTGGACGAGCAGTACTTC | CASSSKYTGVVDEQYF | 16 | TRBJ2-7 | . | TRBV5-1 | TRBD1
TGTGCCAGCAGTGAGCAGGGGGCCCACGAGCAGTACTTC | CASSEQGAHEQYF | 13 | TRBJ2-7 | . | TRBV25-1 | TRBD1
TGCGCCAGCAGTATCCCGACTAGCGGGGGGGACGAGACCCAGTACTTC | CASSIPTSGGDETQYF | 16 | TRBJ2-5 | once | TRBV5-1 | TRBD2
TGCGCCAGCAGCCATTCAGGGGGCGCAGAAGAAAAACTGTTTTTT | CASSHSGGAEEKLFF | 15 | TRBJ1-4 | once | TRBV4-1 | TRBD1
TGTGCCATCAGTGAGGGGGACAGCTGGAACTACGAGCAGTACTTC | CAISEGDSWNYEQYF | 15 | TRBJ2-7 | once | TRBV10-3 | TRBD1
TGTGCCAGCAGTTCCCAGGGGTACGAGAATGAGCAGTTCTTC | CASSSQGYENEQFF | 14 | TRBJ2-1 | . | TRBV2 | .
TGTGCCAGTTACGATAGCAATCAGCCCCAGCATTTT | CASYDSNQPQHF | 12 | TRBJ1-5 | . | TRBV28 | .
TGTGCCAGCAGTGGTCGGGACGAACCTTTACAACTCTACGAGCAGTACTTC | CASSGRDEPLQLYEQYF | 17 | TRBJ2-7 | . | TRBV6-4 | .
TGTGCCAGCAGTGAACTTCGATATTCACCCCTCCACTTT | CASSELRYSPLHF | 13 | TRBJ1-6 | . | TRBV6-1 | .